Described below is a single T cell receptor (beta chain) sequence and its context. Its target antigen remains unknown. Base qualities are missing; no much larger clone stands one base away. The data derive from a study of PD-1 blockade in classical Hodgkin lymphoma (TCRdb year 2020). Study-wide context: Nivolumab dosing was 3 mg/kg intravenously every 2 weeks, continuing until either disease progression or unacceptable toxicity. The study used TCR beta sequencing and CyTOF to define a peripheral blood immune signature of response to PD-1 blockade in classical Hodgkin lymphoma. Study-wide findings and limitations: Baseline TCR diversity was reported to be lower in newly diagnosed patients than in healthy donors and to be lower still in relapsed/refractory patients. By C4D1, a significant rise was seen in CD4+ TCR diversity but not in CD8+ TCR diversity (p=0.0027 vs p=0.16), and the rise was most apparent among complete responders (p=0.02). Trial patients achieving complete response had baseline diversity similar to newly diagnosed patients, whereas partial responders and progressors had significantly lower diversity. Diversity was lower in patients who began nivolumab less than 1 year after ASCT, so these patients were left out of later analyses to avoid confounding by immune reconstitution. The study was limited to a single clinical trial cohort, and causes of repertoire differences, possibly disease activity or prior therapy, remained undefined.

CDR1 MGHDK and CDR2 SYGVNS are derived from the germline V gene. Trimming removed 3 bases from V and 5 bases from J, leaving 10 bases between the germline ends. The CDR3 has 13 amino acids, counting the end cysteine and phenylalanine. Only the CDR3 part of the read is kept: 39 bases, read in frame from the first base. The Qiagen DNeasy kit was used to extract genomic DNA both from unsorted PBMCs and from the negatively selected CD4+ and CD8+ fractions. TCR beta CDR3 regions were subjected to amplification by immunoSEQ multiplex PCR with primers that anneal to V and J segments. A synthetic immune receptor repertoire was used to minimize amplification bias, and remaining bias was computationally removed after sequencing. In the paper's pipeline: Repertoire diversity was quantified as the Shannon entropy index using custom Python scripts. Unsorted, CD4+ and CD8+ repertoires were examined separately, except in combined analyses, for which CD4+ and CD8+ sequences were merged in silico. A clone counted as expanded when the clone's frequency after treatment rose at least 2-fold relative to C1D1, and clones undetected at baseline were given a pseudocount of 0.5. Clones with 0 or 1 copy at C1D1 were classified as singleton clones, and clones with 2 or more copies were classified as non-singleton clones. Clones expanded in unsorted samples were labelled as CD4+, CD8+ or unknown by matching protein sequences in sorted samples from the same patient. Wilcoxon tests were applied to paired samples to test diversity changes from C1D1 to C4D1. TCRdb's version of the immuneACCESS table is confined to in-frame rearrangements and falls short of the full clone set. An unresolved V gene accounts for under half of the shortfall where checked; the remainder is of unknown origin. The D gene and trimming were derived from the DNA, and the V and J assignments and clone size from that table. The sample profile shows some 95,000 clones; roughly nine tenths of them were found once. The ten largest clones take up 2.5% to 3.5% of the sample.

What this sample's time point label stands for: cycle 4 day 1 (C4D1), after 6 weeks of nivolumab. All trial patients had relapsed after autologous stem cell transplantation, with cohorts A, B and C differing in prior brentuximab vedotin exposure. The trial cohort included 50 to 70 patients with relapsed/refractory classical Hodgkin lymphoma, and each patient had a best overall response of complete response, partial response or progressive disease. In the multi-cohort phase II CheckMate 205 trial, trial patients received single-agent nivolumab. An independent review committee assessed best overall response using the 2007 International Working Group response criteria. Trial PBMCs were collected just before the start of nivolumab (C1D1) and during therapy at cycle 2 day 1 and cycle 4 day 1. Peripheral blood was collected in 8 mL Vacutainer Cell Preparation Tubes, from which PBMCs were isolated by centrifugation and then cryopreserved.

The chain couples TRBV25-1 to TRBJ2-5; TRBD2 might be the D gene, on 6 matching bases. The source is a human donor with classical Hodgkin lymphoma. Source: peripheral blood mononuclear cells (PBMCs), taken before the fourth cycle of nivolumab. The CDR3: CASSDFGGETQYF. The DNA sequence is as follows: TGTGCCAGCAGTGATTTCGGAGGGGAGACCCAGTACTTC.